This TCR beta chain was obtained from a study of blood T cell repertoires in COVID-19 (TCRdb year 2020). Background on the whole study: Samples covering the acute and convalescent phases of COVID-19 were provided by collaborators in the United States, Italy and Spain. The material from the prospective study consisted of cDNA or gDNA derived from T cells, B-cell-depleted T cells, or PBMCs. Subjects who had been exposed to COVID-19, were actively infected with it, or had recovered from it provided the deeply sampled blood TCRbeta repertoires that made up the dataset. The repertoires were released in a freely available public database meant as a resource for research on the immune response to SARS-CoV-2. Samples were obtained from the ongoing ImmuneRACE study (first 160 participants) and from 1,254 subjects provided by 6 global collaborators. Sample metadata almost always included a de-identified subject ID, COVID-19 status, age in years and sex. HLA class I and class II types, where available, came from metadata supplied by the sample provider rather than from assay-based typing. Paper-wide results and their limitations: The quantity of clinical and demographic metadata differed by source and by participant and was supplied without curation.

Participants in the prospective study were enrolled through a virtual design, were aged roughly 18 to 100 years, and lived in some 24 United States geographic areas. In the prospective study, participants were assigned to cohorts based on the clinical history participants reported in a screening survey and a study questionnaire. ImmuneRACE Cohort 3 recovered participants were defined by two consecutive negative NP/OP PCR tests, healthcare professional clearance, or symptom resolution. In the prospective study, whole blood, serum and a nasopharyngeal or oropharyngeal swab were collected from each participant by mobile phlebotomists. Participants in the prospective study had the option to provide additional blood draws and questionnaires over a 2-month period. Prospective study blood samples were shipped either frozen or at room temperature before DNA extraction. Details on this clone: The antigen this receptor binds is unknown. No per-base quality is available; no much larger clone lies one base away.

The immunoSEQ Assay, a bias-controlled multiplex PCR, was used to amplify TCRbeta CDR3 regions from genomic DNA. In the paper's pipeline: The number of nucleated cells in each sample was estimated from the amplification of reference gene primers within the assay. Sequence reads were collapsed and filtered to measure the absolute abundance of every unique TCRbeta CDR3 rearrangement. For each sample, productive Simpson clonality was calculated as the square root of Simpson's diversity index over productive rearrangements. TCRdb stores this immuneACCESS table with in-frame sequences only. Part of the clones is absent; in the studies checked, under half of the shortfall reflects unresolved V genes, and no reason is known for the rest. That table gives V, J and clone size, and the DNA gave D and trimming. The sample table records a few hundred thousand clones; around 84% of these occur just once. The leading ten clones occupy 10% of the sample.

The sequenced sample consisted of PBMCs or T cells enriched from blood (not recorded which). The sequence was obtained from a woman between 18 and 29 years old who had recovered from COVID-19.

The DNA reads as follows: TGTGCCAGCAGCCTCAACAGGGGCAATTCACCCCTCCACTTT. Translated, it gives CASSLNRGNSPLHF. Recombination joined TRBV14 with TRBJ1-6, and 7 junction bases match TRBD1. Taken from cysteine to phenylalanine, the CDR3 has 14 residues. The DNA shown is the 42-base CDR3, in frame from base 1. V trim: 4 bases; J trim: 7 bases; unmatched bases: 4. Looking up the germline V gene yields CDR1 SGHDN and CDR2 FVKESK.